What follows are 25 T cell receptor beta chains derived from one specimen sequenced in a study of CXCR3-negative and CXCR3-positive naive CD8 T cells. Via 5' RACE with UMI labels, TRB cDNA libraries were prepared. TCRdb reanalyzed the 5' RACE reads and collapses them to one entry per CDR3 protein, without DNA. The sample totals over 70,000 distinct CDR3 sequences. Sequenced material: naive CXCR3- CD8+ T cells from blood. As to subset: CD45RO-CCR7+CD27+CD95- naive CD8+ T cells lacking CXCR3 (TNR3-). The receptors stem from a human donor in good health. Some clones in this sample may be carry-over from other donors' samples.

V gene TRBV21-1 combines with J gene TRBJ2-7; the TCRdb call, TRBD2, lacks DNA for checking. TRBV21-1 is classified as a pseudogene. The CDR3 is 17 amino acids. CDR3 protein: CASSKRNSGRRSYEQYF.

The chain uses TRBV29-1 and TRBJ2-5; the D call from TCRdb, TRBD2, cannot be confirmed without DNA. The CDR3 has 17 amino acids. The germline V gene encodes CDR1 SQVTM and CDR2 ANQGSEA. CDR3: CSVEDRSPHHPQETQYF.

The CDR3 here is CSVFSDPNTGELFF. V gene TRBV29-1 combines with J gene TRBJ2-2. The CDR3 extends over 14 amino acids. The germline gives CDR1 SQVTM, CDR2 ANQGSEA.

V and J are TRBV6-5 and TRBJ1-1; TCRdb calls TRBD1, which cannot be checked without DNA. The CDR3 covers 13 residues. CDR1 and CDR2 from the germline V gene are MNHEY and SVGAGI. CDR3: CASSGQPNTEAFF.

The V call is TRBV11-1, the J call TRBJ2-3; TCRdb proposes TRBD2, but this gene call is untestable without DNA. The CDR3 has 15 residues. The germline gives CDR1 SGHAT, CDR2 FQDESV (reference sequence). CDR3 residues: CASSLGGSGTDTQYF.

This sequence joins TRBV7-9 and TRBJ2-3; TCRdb names TRBD2, which stays unverified in the absence of DNA. The CDR3 has 13 amino acids. In germline, CDR1 is SEHNR, CDR2 FQNEAQ (reference sequence). The CDR3: CASFRRDTDTQYF.

The chain joins TRBV29-1 to TRBJ2-1; the D gene TCRdb calls, TRBD1, cannot be checked with no DNA. The germline V gene has CDR1 SQVTM and CDR2 ANQGSEA. The length of the CDR3 is 14 residues. The CDR3 region is CSVVRQGAYNEQFF.

The gene calls are TRBV28 and TRBJ1-2; the D call of TRBD1 rests on TCRdb alone, since no DNA is present to check it. CDR3 size: 16 residues. CDR1 is MDHEN and CDR2 is SYDVKM in the germline V gene. The CDR3 sequence: CASSQLQGRRDYGYTF.

The chain combines TRBV27 with TRBJ2-7; the D gene TCRdb calls, TRBD1, cannot be checked with no DNA. The CDR3 spans 12 residues. CDR1 MNHEY and CDR2 SMNVEV come from the germline V gene (reference sequence). CDR3 protein: CASTGQGYEQYF.

V usage is TRBV5-1 and J usage is TRBJ2-1; TCRdb picks TRBD1, but there is no DNA to check that call. This CDR3 spans 15 amino acids. Germline CDR1 SGHRS, CDR2 YFSETQ. The CDR3 reads CASSLRQFVYNEQFF.

The chain combines TRBV29-1 with TRBJ2-7; TCRdb outputs TRBD1, but without DNA this stays unchecked. The CDR3 runs 13 residues. The germline CDR1 and CDR2 sequences are SQVTM and ANQGSEA. This CDR3 is CSVEGGSVGEQYF.

The V and J genes are TRBV29-1 and TRBJ2-7; TCRdb proposes TRBD2, but this gene call is untestable without DNA. This CDR3 region has 12 residues. The germline gives CDR1 SQVTM, CDR2 ANQGSEA. The CDR3 region is CSVGTVGNEQYF.

The J gene is TRBJ2-7, the V gene TRBV28. CDR3 length equals 12 residues. Germline V gene data show CDR1 as MDHEN and CDR2 as SYDVKM. This chain's CDR3 is CASSLTTYEQYF.

This rearrangement joins TRBV25-1 to TRBJ2-5; the TRBD1 assignment by TCRdb is unverifiable without DNA. Germline V gives CDR1 MGHDK, CDR2 SYGVNS. The CDR3 sequence is 14 residues long. CDR3: CASSGGGGRETQYF.

The J gene is TRBJ1-5, the V gene TRBV28. The germline gives CDR1 MDHEN, CDR2 SYDVKM. CDR3 length: 12 residues. CDR3 region: CASRGYNQPQHF.

The chain uses TRBV7-8 and TRBJ2-5; the D gene TCRdb calls, TRBD1, cannot be checked with no DNA. Germline CDR1 and CDR2: SGHVS and FQNEAQ. The CDR3 extends over 20 amino acids. CDR3 sequence reads: CASSHTQAGTRTSVRLTQYF. Combining the CDR3 with reference TRBV7-8 and TRBJ2-5 gives the whole variable domain GAGVSQSPRYKVAKRGQDVALRCDPISGHVSLFWYQQALGQGPEFLTYFQNEAQLDKSGLPSDRFFAERPEGSVSTLKIQRTQQEDSAVYLCASSHTQAGTRTSVRLTQYFGPGTRLLVL.

The V gene is TRBV4-1, the J gene TRBJ1-2. CDR3 length: 13 amino acids. Germline CDR1 and CDR2: MGHRA and YSYEKL. CDR3: CASSPGEDYGYTF.

This chain uses TRBV7-9 with TRBJ2-1; the TCRdb call, TRBD1, lacks DNA for checking. The CDR3 extends over 15 amino acids. Germline CDR1 reads SEHNR; CDR2 reads FQNEAQ (reference sequence). CDR3 residues: CASSLVVGGGNEQFF.

This chain links TRBV29-1 with TRBJ2-1; TCRdb calls TRBD2, which cannot be checked without DNA. The CDR3 spans 15 residues. Germline V gene lookup returns CDR1 SQVTM and CDR2 ANQGSEA. The CDR3 sequence: CSDRTRLDPDNEQFF.

The chain joins TRBV28 to TRBJ2-7; the TRBD1 assignment by TCRdb is unverifiable without DNA. Germline CDR1 reads MDHEN; CDR2 reads SYDVKM. The CDR3 has 13 residues. The CDR3 spells CASRDTGAYEQYF.

The chain uses TRBV15 and TRBJ2-7; TCRdb reports TRBD2, a call that lacks DNA to check it against. Per germline, CDR1 LNHNV and CDR2 YYDKDF (reference sequence). The length of the CDR3 is 18 residues. This chain's CDR3 is CATSSRFRDKLTSGEQYF.

The chain carries TRBV6-5 and TRBJ2-3; TCRdb reports TRBD2, a call that lacks DNA to check it against. Germline CDR1 MNHEY, CDR2 SVGAGI. The CDR3 has 15 residues. CDR3: CATLGLAGSTDTQYF.

This chain connects TRBV2 to TRBJ1-1; TCRdb indicates TRBD1, and absent DNA this call remains unverified. Germline V gives CDR1 SNHLY, CDR2 FYNNEI. The CDR3 sequence is 12 residues long. This CDR3 is CASRDRAPEAFF. Together with reference TRBV2 and TRBJ1-1, the CDR3 gives the full variable domain: EPEVTQTPSHQVTQMGQEVILRCVPISNHLYFYWYRQILGQKVEFLVSFYNNEISEKSEIFDDQFSVERPDGSNFTLKIRSTKLEDSAMYFCASRDRAPEAFFGQGTRLTVV.

This rearrangement joins TRBV19 to TRBJ2-7; as DNA is missing, the TRBD1 call by TCRdb cannot be tested. This CDR3 spans 13 amino acids. Germline values: CDR1 LNHDA, CDR2 SQIVND (reference sequence). The CDR3 sequence is CASSMGQAYEQYF.

V and J are TRBV6-6 and TRBJ1-4; checking the TCRdb D call of TRBD1 is not possible without DNA. The germline CDR1 and CDR2 sequences are MNHNY and SVGAGI (reference sequence). The CDR3 spans 14 residues. The CDR3 region is CASSSDRSNEKLFF.